These 22 T cell receptor beta chains came from one sample sequenced in a study of T cells after yellow fever vaccination. In TCRdb, the 5' RACE reads were re-called with MiXCR into one record per CDR3 protein. The sample has about 370,000 distinct CDR3 sequences; 11% are singletons. This sample comprised PBMCs, obtained on the day of the first yellow fever vaccination. All receptors come from a man in his late teens or twenties who received the YFV17D yellow fever vaccine.

The CDR3 DNA sequence: TGTGCCAGCAGCCAGGACGGACACTATGGCTACACCTTC. This codes for CASSQDGHYGYTF. The chain employs TRBV3-1 and TRBJ1-2; unclear D gene. CDR1 and CDR2 from the germline V gene are LGHDT and YNNKEL (reference sequence). The CDR3 totals 13 residues. The V gene lost 3 bases and the J gene lost 3 bases, with 8 bases spanning the gap.

This clonotype was counted a few times. The chain links TRBV20-1 to TRBJ2-3; D could derive from TRBD1 or TRBD2 (7 bases each). Germline V lookup: CDR1 DFQATT, CDR2 SNEGSKA (reference sequence). The CDR3 is 16 residues long. V was pared by 7 bases and J by 0 bases, with 20 bases between. DNA for the CDR3: TGCAGTGTTTACCTTTCAGGGGGGGGCAGCACAGATACGCAGTATTTT. Its protein is CSVYLSGGGSTDTQYF.

The chain links TRBV29-1 to TRBJ2-7; the D call may be TRBD1 or TRBD2 (5 bases each). The V end was cut by 4 bases, the J end by 5 bases, with 12 bases between. This CDR3 contains 12 residues. Per the germline V gene, CDR1 is SQVTM and CDR2 is ANQGSEA. The CDR3 bases are TGCAGCGTTGGAGGGACGGGCAACGAGCAGTACTTC. This sequence encodes CSVGGTGNEQYF.

This clonotype was found a few times. This rearrangement joins TRBV5-4 to TRBJ1-1, with TRBD1 as a possible D gene (6 bases). The CDR3 covers 15 residues. Trimming took 6 bases from V and 1 from J, leaving 16 bases between them. The V gene's germline CDR1 is SGHNT and CDR2 YYREEE (reference sequence). The DNA of the CDR3 is TGTGCCAGCACCCCACGAGGGGGGGCGAACACTGAAGCTTTCTTT. It translates to CASTPRGGANTEAFF. Filled out from reference TRBV5-4 and TRBJ1-1, the complete variable domain reads ETGVTQSPTHLIKTRGQQVTLRCSSQSGHNTVSWYQQALGQGPQFIFQYYREEENGRGNFPPRFSGLQFPNYSSELNVNALELDDSALYLCASTPRGGANTEAFFGQGTRLTVV.

The chain couples TRBV5-4 to TRBJ2-3, with 8 bases fitting TRBD2. V was clipped by 4 bases and J by 0 bases; unmatched bases: 7. Germline CDR1 and CDR2: SGHNT and YYREEE (reference sequence). There are 16 residues in the CDR3. CDR3 DNA: TGTGCCAGCAGCCCCTTAGCGGGACTGAGCACAGATACGCAGTATTTT. Its protein is CASSPLAGLSTDTQYF.

The sample holds a few counts of this clonotype. The chain has TRBV6-1 and TRBJ1-1, with a tentative D call TRBD1 (5 bases). Trimming took off 7 bases at V and 0 bases at J, with 12 bases between the two ends. CDR1 is MNHNS and CDR2 is SASEGT in the germline V gene. The CDR3 is 14 residues long. CDR3 protein: CASIRDGMNTEAFF. The DNA for the CDR3 is TGTGCCAGCATCAGGGACGGCATGAACACTGAAGCTTTCTTT.

This clonotype has at least ten counts. The rearrangement links TRBV5-1 to TRBJ1-1; D remains ambiguous. This CDR3 spans 13 amino acids. CDR1 and CDR2 from the germline V gene are SGHRS and YFSETQ. Trimming took off 2 bases at V and 0 bases at J, with 5 bases between the two ends. The chain's CDR3 is CASSFILNTEAFF. As DNA, the CDR3 is TGCGCCAGCAGCTTCATACTGAACACTGAAGCTTTCTTT.

This clonotype was counted a few times. The J gene is TRBJ2-5, the V gene TRBV3-1, with unresolved D. V dropped 1 base and J dropped 2 bases, with 11 bases sitting between them. Germline V gives CDR1 LGHDT, CDR2 YNNKEL (reference sequence). The CDR3 has 15 residues. CDR3 amino acids: CASSQAPRPQETQYF. The CDR3 DNA reads as TGTGCCAGCAGCCAAGCCCCCCGACCACAAGAGACCCAGTACTTC.

The V gene is TRBV27, the J gene TRBJ2-7; D may be TRBD1 or TRBD2 (5 bases each). The CDR3 extends over 15 amino acids. Per germline, CDR1 MNHEY and CDR2 SMNVEV (reference sequence). Trimming removed 0 bases at V and 5 bases at J, with 14 bases between. Here the CDR3 reads CASSLSIAGRHEQYF. In DNA, the CDR3 is TGTGCCAGCAGTTTATCGATTGCAGGGAGACACGAGCAGTACTTC.

This clonotype showed up just a few times. The rearrangement uses TRBV4-1 and TRBJ2-3; D call uncertain. The V and J ends lost 7 bases and 4 bases respectively, with 15 bases between them. The germline V gene encodes CDR1 MGHRA and CDR2 YSYEKL. The CDR3 covers 14 residues. CDR3 in amino acids: CASKTGPVADTQYF. The DNA of the CDR3 is TGCGCCAGCAAAACCGGGCCAGTGGCAGATACGCAGTATTTT.

The chain carries TRBV12-3 or TRBV12-4 and TRBJ2-1; 9 positions agree with TRBD1. This CDR3 spans 14 amino acids. The J segment lost 4 bases and the V segment lost 5 bases, leaving 3 bases of the junction unmatched. The chain's CDR3 is CASSMDRGYNEQFF. The CDR3 DNA reads as TGTGCCAGCAGTATGGACAGGGGATACAATGAGCAGTTCTTC.

This clonotype was counted at least ten times. The chain employs TRBV6-5 and TRBJ2-2; TRBD2 agrees at 8 bases. The J segment lost 6 bases and the V segment lost 3 bases, leaving 9 bases of the junction unmatched. From germline, CDR1 is MNHEY and CDR2 SVGAGI. The CDR3 totals 16 residues. The CDR3 protein is CASSYTGLAIPGELFF. The CDR3 nucleotides are TGTGCCAGCAGTTATACTGGACTAGCTATTCCCGGGGAGCTGTTTTTT.

The chain is built from TRBV7-3 and TRBJ2-2; D ambiguous. Germline V gene lookup returns CDR1 SGHTA and CDR2 FQGTGA. The CDR3 runs to 16 residues. Trimming took 4 bases from V and 4 from J, leaving 16 bases between them. CDR3 residues: CASSSPWVTGTGELFF. CDR3 DNA sequence: TGTGCCAGCAGCTCCCCGTGGGTGACTGGCACCGGGGAGCTGTTTTTT.

This clonotype was detected only a few times. This chain uses TRBV7-2 with TRBJ1-2, with 7 bases fitting TRBD1. The trim removed 5 bases at V and 4 bases at J, leaving 4 bases unmatched. Germline V gives CDR1 SGHTA, CDR2 FQGNSA. This CDR3 has 13 residues. The chain's CDR3 is CASSKDRVYGYTF. The CDR3 DNA is TGTGCCAGCAGCAAAGACAGGGTCTATGGCTACACCTTC.

This chain's CDR3 is CASSAGTGTGYNEQFF. As DNA, the CDR3 is TGTGCCAGCAGCGCGGGCACAGGGACGGGTTACAATGAGCAGTTCTTC. The chain joins TRBV7-9 to TRBJ2-1, with a weak D call TRBD1 (6 bases). The germline V and J ends were trimmed by 5 bases and 4 bases, with 18 bases remaining between them. CDR3 length equals 16 residues. CDR1 is SEHNR, CDR2 FQNEAQ, per germline (reference sequence).

This clonotype was found many times. The chain uses TRBV18 and TRBJ2-3; no firm D call. The germline V gene has CDR1 KGHSH and CDR2 LQKENI. This CDR3 is 13 amino acids long. V lost 3 bases and J 2 bases, leaving 6 bases between the germline ends. The CDR3 spells CASSPENTDTQYF. CDR3 DNA sequence: TGTGCCAGCTCACCCGAAAACACAGATACGCAGTATTTT.

The chain has TRBV4-3 and TRBJ2-7; perhaps TRBD1 as D (6 bases). Trimming removed 0 bases from V and 4 bases from J, with 13 bases in between. Germline CDR1 and CDR2: LGHNA and YSLEER. The CDR3 contains 15 residues. The DNA of the CDR3 is TGCGCCAGCAGCCAAGAGGAGTCAGGGGATTACGAGCAGTACTTC. Translated: CASSQEESGDYEQYF.

The chain couples TRBV20-1 to TRBJ1-2; 7 nucleotides agree with TRBD1. Germline trimming cut 4 bases from V and 2 bases from J; bases unmatched to any gene: 4. Germline V CDR1 and CDR2: DFQATT, SNEGSKA (reference sequence). The CDR3 totals 13 residues. Here the CDR3 reads CSATTGDNYGYTF. Written as DNA, the CDR3 is TGCAGTGCTACCACAGGGGACAACTATGGCTACACCTTC.

The V call is TRBV6-2 or TRBV6-3, the J call TRBJ1-5; 9 bases align to TRBD1. Germline CDR1 reads MNHEY; CDR2 reads SVGEGT. The CDR3 extends over 19 amino acids. Losses at the gene ends were 5 bases for V and 3 bases for J; bases not matched to a gene: 17. DNA for the CDR3: TGTGCCAGCAGTAGCCGCAAAAACAGGGGGCGGAATAACAATCAGCCCCAGCATTTT. This translates into CASSSRKNRGRNNNQPQHF.

This clonotype was seen only a few times. J is TRBJ2-5 and V is TRBV6-5, with D perhaps matching TRBD2 (6 bases). Germline V lookup: CDR1 MNHEY, CDR2 SVGAGI. CDR3 length: 14 residues. Deletions cut 4 bases from V and 4 bases from J, with 13 bases between. CDR3 DNA: TGTGCCAGCAGTTCCCCATTGGGACTAGAGACCCAGTACTTC. It yields the protein CASSSPLGLETQYF.

The gene calls are TRBV4-2 and TRBJ2-5; D perhaps matches TRBD2 (7 bases). Trimming left V 5 bases short and J 0 bases short, with 19 bases between. CDR1 and CDR2 (germline): LGHNA, YNFKEQ. The CDR3 runs 17 residues. CDR3 sequence reads: CASSRTGGAQYQETQYF. CDR3 sequence (DNA): TGTGCCAGCAGCAGAACTGGGGGGGCCCAGTACCAAGAGACCCAGTACTTC.

This clonotype has just a few counts. In DNA form, the CDR3 reads TGCGCCAGCAGCCAAGGGGAACAGACTAATGAAAAACTGTTTTTT. It codes for CASSQGEQTNEKLFF. V and J are TRBV4-1 and TRBJ1-4, with no clear D. Germline values: CDR1 MGHRA, CDR2 YSYEKL. This CDR3 is built from 15 residues. Trimming pared 1 base from V and 2 bases from J, leaving 8 bases between.